This TCR beta chain originates from a study of molecular identifiers for immune sequencing clone quantification listed by TCRdb under 2018. A note on the overall study: For a replicate experiment, RNA from approximately 20,000 or 100,000 naive CD8 T cells was divided into five aliquots, of which four were sequenced. The study was a methods study using CD8 T cells to benchmark molecular-identifier clustering-based TCR repertoire sequencing (MIDCIRS) and TCR RNA copy counting. Findings and caveats that apply to the study as a whole: Approximately 3 recovered TCR RNA copies per cell were obtained by modeling, versus about ten by digital PCR, implying a capture efficiency of about 30%. Highly expanded clone sizes could be underestimated because identical TCR molecules may share a barcode. In CMV-specific effector cells, clones with more than 20 RNA copies contained over 97% of molecules, whereas in naive cells such clones contained under 1% of molecules. The naive libraries included spiked-in Jurkat TCR RNA (under eleven copies' worth), and this Jurkat TCR RNA is not part of the donor repertoire. When barcode sub-clustering was omitted, TCR diversity was inflated by chimeric consensus sequences, with chimeras reaching as high as 47%. A single cell's worth of spiked-in Jurkat TCR RNA was reported detectable even among 850,000 to 1,000,000 naive CD8 T cells.

Naive CD8 T cell libraries were made from 20,000 to 1,000,000 sorted cells using 10%, 30% or 50% of purified RNA. Naive CD8 T cells, defined as CD8+CD4-CCR7+CD45RA+, were FACS-sorted into RLT Plus buffer on a BD FACSAria II. Detection sensitivity was tested by spiking Jurkat RNA equal to fewer than twelve TCR copies' worth into samples containing about 17,000-1,000,000 naive CD8 T cells. CD8 T cells were enriched using RosetteSep CD8+ T Cell Enrichment Cocktail and Ficoll-Paque, and the enriched cells then underwent ACK red cell lysis. Looking up the germline V gene yields CDR1 SGHAT and CDR2 FQNNGV. CDR3 length: 11 amino acids, cysteine to phenylalanine. The DNA shown is the 33-base CDR3, in frame from base 1. Library prep was done by PCR. Reads for this sample came from a NextSeq 500. Bulk TCR libraries were prepared as previously described, using TCR primers listed in Table S5. Purification of total RNA was performed with the Qiagen AllPrep DNA/RNA kit. Before any analysis, reads coming from multiple sequencing runs of the same library were combined into one pool. In the source study's methods: Reads were retained only if their TCR constant sequence matched exactly, and those retained reads were trimmed to 150 nt and grouped according to their 12-nt molecular barcodes. Reads within each barcode group were sub-clustered using a 15% Levenshtein threshold, and quality-weighted consensus sequences were constructed for each RNA molecule. Non-functional sequences were excluded, and lower-count sequences lying one edit away from another sequence were also excluded. Based on a fit of two negative binomial distributions, barcode sub-clusters having less than 20% of the maximum read count were discarded. Clones were called with MiXCR by TCRdb after fastp trimmed the public reads at Q25, and only in-frame beta chains were retained. Each entry merges the rows of one CDR3 protein and shows their most common DNA and genes. What appears here as the V and J calls and clone size reflects TCRdb's work, not the paper's. This sample lists hundreds of thousands of distinct CDR3 sequences; about 25% were detected once. The ten biggest clones cover 0.7% to 0.95% of the sample.

This clonotype appeared many times. It lacks a known antigen. Qualities for individual bases were not recorded, and no much larger clone is one base off. Sequenced input: naive CD8+ T cells from blood, with Jurkat cell RNA spiked in. The sample's cell subset or site label, decoded: FACS-sorted CD8+CD4-CCR7+CD45RA+ naive T cells. This sequence was found in a human donor in good health. Some libraries in this study had Jurkat cell RNA spiked in. This receptor chain uses TRBV11-2 and TRBJ1-4; the D gene assignment is ambiguous. Here is the DNA: TGTGCAACGGCCACGGATGAAAAACTGTTTTTT. The translation is CATATDEKLFF.